This record covers a single T cell receptor beta chain. Its antigen is still unknown. PCR was performed using 60 Vbeta and 13 Jbeta primers. Generated by immunoSEQ multiplex PCR, the TCRdb table keeps only in-frame clones and is missing some. The data contain some 200,000 clones, around 79% of them singletons. This record comes from a study of cytomegalovirus exposure and HLA in healthy donors. Study-wide background: Unique TCRs from HLA-typed donors, 85 million to 100 million of them, were held in an early data release.

Trimming shortened V by 1 base and J by 10 bases, and 13 bases separated the two germline ends. Germline V gene data show CDR1 as SGHTA and CDR2 as FQGNSA. The length of the CDR3 is 13 residues. Findings of the study overall: Listed as cytomegalovirus-associated were approximately 160 TCR beta chains. A classifier reportedly called cytomegalovirus status with high sensitivity and specificity. The authors later linked a missense DCLRE1C variant to TCR beta V- and J-gene trimming.

The source material was PBMCs. The chain links TRBV7-2 to TRBJ1-1; no firm D call. This TCR was sampled from a girl aged 10 to 17 in good health and CMV-seropositive. The CDR3 DNA is TGTGCCAGCAGCTTAGGTGAGGCGGGTCGAGCTTTCTTT. It encodes CASSLGEAGRAFF.